One and the same sample provided the 16 T cell receptor beta chains below, sequenced in a study of graft-versus-host responses after intestinal transplantation. This table comes from immunoSEQ multiplex PCR, and its TCRdb copy is limited to in-frame clones, with some not included. The sample contains 9,500 to 14,000 clones, about three quarters of which appear only once. The sample was PBMCs, taken 494 days after intestinal transplant. These receptors were collected from a human patient who received an intestinal transplant, so some T cells may come from the graft donor.

V usage is TRBV5-1 and J usage is TRBJ1-1; 8 bases agree with TRBD1. The germline gives CDR1 SGHRS, CDR2 YFSETQ. CDR3 size: 14 residues. V lost 1 base and J lost 6; bases outside the gene matches: 5. The CDR3 sequence: CASSLRQGPAEAFF. The CDR3 DNA follows: TGCGCCAGCAGCTTGCGACAGGGGCCGGCTGAAGCTTTCTTT.

This clone was detected only a few times. The chain links TRBV10-1 to TRBJ2-3; TRBD1 matches at 11 bases. The CDR3 extends over 14 amino acids. The J segment lost 7 bases and the V segment lost 3 bases, leaving 3 bases of the junction unmatched. Germline V gene lookup returns CDR1 WNHNN and CDR2 SYGVQD (reference sequence). CDR3 sequence reads: CASSDGTGGHTQYF. CDR3 nucleotide sequence: TGCGCCAGCAGTGACGGGACAGGGGGGCATACGCAGTATTTT.

The rearrangement links TRBV10-3 to TRBJ2-7; tentatively, D is TRBD1 or TRBD2 (7 bases each). CDR1 and CDR2 from the germline V gene are ENHRY and SYGVKD. The CDR3 contains 13 residues. Trimming left V 5 bases short and J 6 bases short, with 14 bases between. In nucleotides, the CDR3 is TGTGCCATCAGTAACGCAGGGGGGGGCGAGCAGTACTTC. Protein sequence: CAISNAGGGEQYF.

CDR3: CASRPRLDAESFHEQFF. In nucleotides, the CDR3 is TGTGCCAGCAGACCCCGGTTAGATGCCGAGAGTTTCCATGAGCAGTTCTTC. J is TRBJ2-1 and V is TRBV7-9; the D is unclear. Germline CDR1 reads SEHNR; CDR2 reads FQNEAQ (reference sequence). CDR3 size: 17 residues. Trimming left V 6 bases short and J 8 bases short, with 26 bases between.

The chain recombines TRBV7-3 with TRBJ2-2, with D tentatively TRBD2 (5 bases). The CDR3 has 13 amino acids. V was clipped by 4 bases and J by 7 bases, with 10 bases between them. Per germline, CDR1 SGHTA and CDR2 FQGTGA. The CDR3: CASSSGLGGELFF. The CDR3 DNA follows: TGTGCCAGCAGCTCAGGACTGGGCGGGGAGCTGTTTTTT.

The rearrangement links TRBV29-1 to TRBJ1-2; no firm D call. The CDR3 runs 12 residues. V gave up 4 bases and J gave up 4 bases, with 10 bases separating them. CDR1 is SQVTM, CDR2 ANQGSEA, per germline. Here the CDR3 DNA reads TGCAGCGTTGGATCGGTTTCCTATGGCTACACCTTC. Its protein product is CSVGSVSYGYTF.

The CDR3 spells CASSDLPGQGADTQYF. Here the CDR3 DNA reads TGTGCCAGCAGTGACCTCCCCGGACAGGGAGCAGATACGCAGTATTTT. The V call is TRBV6-1, the J call TRBJ2-3, with 8 nucleotides matching TRBD1. The V gene's germline CDR1 is MNHNS and CDR2 SASEGT. Trimming took 3 bases from V and 4 from J; bases not matched to a gene: 9. This CDR3 spans 16 amino acids.

The genes are TRBV19 and TRBJ2-1, with a weak D call TRBD2 (5 bases). The CDR3 runs 15 residues. Trimming stripped 5 bases from V and 1 base from J, with 12 bases between. The V gene's germline CDR1 is LNHDA and CDR2 SQIVND (reference sequence). CDR3 residues: CASSLNRESYNEQFF. The CDR3 DNA reads as TGTGCCAGTAGTCTAAATAGGGAGTCCTACAATGAGCAGTTCTTC.

The chain couples TRBV23-1 to TRBJ1-5, with a weak D call TRBD1 (5 bases). TRBV23-1 is an ORF for which the function is uncertain. The V end was cut by 1 base, the J end by 4 bases, with 14 bases between. The CDR3 covers 16 residues. CDR3 amino acids: CASSQLGGRVNQPQHF. CDR3 in DNA: TGCGCCAGCAGTCAATTGGGTGGCAGGGTTAATCAGCCCCAGCATTTT.

This chain connects TRBV18 to TRBJ1-3; no clear D gene. Trimming shortened V by 6 bases and J by 4 bases, and 19 bases separated the two germline ends. The CDR3 runs to 16 residues. The germline V gene encodes CDR1 KGHSH and CDR2 LQKENI. CDR3 DNA sequence: TGTGCCAGCTCCCCCTGGGTGGGAAGAGCCGGAAACACCATATATTTT. Translation: CASSPWVGRAGNTIYF.

V is TRBV2 and J is TRBJ2-3; D is undetermined. This CDR3 is built from 14 residues. The germline V gene has CDR1 SNHLY and CDR2 FYNNEI. Trimming removed 6 bases from V and 4 bases from J, with 14 bases in between. The CDR3 DNA sequence: TGTGCCAGCAGGTACCCCATTACCCCAGATACGCAGTATTTT. Amino acid sequence: CASRYPITPDTQYF.

Note on this clone: A read error is possible here, since a much larger clone lies one base away. Other DNA sequences in the sample encode the same CDR3. This rearrangement joins TRBV28 to TRBJ1-2; a possible D gene is TRBD1 (6 bases). V was shortened by 8 bases and J by 2 bases, with 24 bases between the two germline ends. Germline values: CDR1 MDHEN, CDR2 SYDVKM. The CDR3 is 17 amino acids. The chain's CDR3 is CASRGAVRGTLNYGYTF. The CDR3 nucleotides are TGTGCCAGCCGGGGGGCGGTGAGGGGCACTCTAAACTATGGCTACACCTTC.

The chain recombines TRBV6-1 with TRBJ2-7, with D perhaps matching TRBD1 (6 bases). CDR3 size: 15 residues. CDR1 is MNHNS, CDR2 SASEGT, per germline. V lost 2 bases, J lost 7 bases, and 18 bases lay in between. The CDR3 DNA is TGTGCCAGCAGTGAATCCGAAGCAGGGGCAAGGGAGCAGTACTTC. Translating it yields CASSESEAGAREQYF.

This clone occurred once. The CDR3 is CASSLAPRTGAYEQYF. CDR3 coding DNA: TGTGCCAGCAGCTTAGCTCCTAGGACAGGGGCCTACGAGCAGTACTTC. The chain carries TRBV11-3 and TRBJ2-7; 9 bases match TRBD1. Germline V gives CDR1 SGHNT, CDR2 YENEEA. J lost 2 bases, V lost 1 base, and 6 bases had no gene match. The CDR3 loop spans 16 amino acids. The complete variable domain, with remaining parts taken from reference TRBV11-3 and TRBJ2-7, reads EAGVVQSPRYKIIEKKQPVAFWCNPISGHNTLYWYLQNLGQGPELLIRYENEEAVDDSQLPKDRFSAERLKGVDSTLKIQPAELGDSAVYLCASSLAPRTGAYEQYFGPGTRLTVT.

This chain links TRBV6-5 with TRBJ2-1, with D unclear. V gave up 4 bases and J gave up 5 bases, with 9 bases separating them. The CDR3 covers 13 residues. Germline V gene data show CDR1 as MNHEY and CDR2 as SVGAGI. The CDR3 DNA reads TGTGCCAGCAGTTTTAGTAGAAACAATGAGCAGTTCTTC. Its translation: CASSFSRNNEQFF.

This sequence joins TRBV7-2 and TRBJ2-5; TRBD2 is a possible D gene (6 bases). Per germline, CDR1 SGHTA and CDR2 FQGNSA. The CDR3 is 15 residues long. The ends were cut back, 4 bases at V and 10 bases at J, with 22 bases in the middle. The CDR3 coding sequence is TGTGCCAGCAGCTCCCAGGGTGGCGGGGTCCGACACCAGTACTTC. Translating gives CASSSQGGGVRHQYF.